These 23 T cell receptor beta chains came from one sample sequenced in a study of T cells in Graves' hyperthyroidism and ophthalmopathy. From RNA transcripts, TCR beta CDR3 regions were amplified. The study used the HTBI primer set for a first-round RT-PCR of the TCR CDR3. MiXCR, run by TCRdb on the multiplex PCR reads, gives a single entry per CDR3 protein. This repertoire shows more than 450,000 distinct CDR3 sequences, approximately 20% found once; its top ten account for approximately 50%. Sequenced input: blood. All receptors derive from a man aged 40-49 years with Graves' ophthalmopathy.

This clonotype was found a few times. V gene TRBV4-1 combines with J gene TRBJ2-5; 12 bases line up with TRBD2. This CDR3 has 15 amino acids. Per germline, CDR1 MGHRA and CDR2 YSYEKL. V was pared by 7 bases and J by 5 bases, with 8 bases of the junction left unmatched. CDR3 residues: CASKNLAGGGETQYF. CDR3 DNA: TGCGCCAGCAAGAACCTAGCGGGGGGGGGCGAGACCCAGTACTTC.

This clonotype was counted ten times or more. The chain uses TRBV7-3 and TRBJ2-3; tentative D call: TRBD1 (5 bases). The CDR3 length is 13 residues. Trimming took 2 bases from V and 6 from J, leaving 9 bases between them. Germline V gene sequence: CDR1 SGHTA, CDR2 FQGTGA. CDR3 DNA: TGTGCCAGCAGCTTAGCAGGGTCCGATACGCAGTATTTT. The encoded protein is CASSLAGSDTQYF.

V gene TRBV28 combines with J gene TRBJ2-7; 8 bases align to TRBD1. V was pared by 2 bases and J by 0 bases, with 15 bases of the junction left unmatched. CDR3 length: 19 amino acids. Germline-derived CDR1 and CDR2 are MDHEN and SYDVKM. The CDR3 DNA reads as TGTGCCAGCAGTTTACTTGTCAGGGGGCCGGGTAGGAGCTCCTACGAGCAGTACTTC. It specifies CASSLLVRGPGRSSYEQYF.

This clonotype was seen ten or more times. CDR3 loop: CAWRGNGARNEQFF. DNA for the CDR3: TGTGCCTGGAGGGGCAACGGGGCCCGCAATGAGCAGTTCTTC. V usage is TRBV30 and J usage is TRBJ2-1; D might be TRBD1 or TRBD2, each matching 5 bases. V gave up 3 bases and J gave up 6 bases, with 15 bases separating them. The germline gives CDR1 GTSNPN, CDR2 SVGIG (reference sequence). The CDR3 runs to 14 residues.

This clonotype was counted many times. This chain links TRBV2 with TRBJ2-7, with 8 bases identical to TRBD2. V lost 8 bases to trimming and J lost 5 bases; unmatched junction nucleotides: 11. Germline assignment: CDR1 SNHLY and CDR2 FYNNEI. The length of the CDR3 is 14 residues. In DNA, the CDR3 is TGTGCCAGCGCCTTGAGGCGGGAGGCCAACGAGCAGTACTTC. It is translated as CASALRREANEQYF.

This clonotype was counted only a few times. J is TRBJ1-1 and V is TRBV27, with D tentatively TRBD1 (6 bases). V lost 4 bases and J lost 1, with 16 bases in between. Per germline, CDR1 MNHEY and CDR2 SMNVEV (reference sequence). The CDR3 loop spans 16 amino acids. For the CDR3, the DNA is TGTGCCAGCAGTTCTCTGAGACAGGTTCAGAACACTGAAGCTTTCTTT. This encodes CASSSLRQVQNTEAFF.

This clonotype was counted a few times. The chain carries TRBV7-9 and TRBJ2-1; D is perhaps TRBD1 or TRBD2 (6 bases each). The length of the CDR3 is 16 residues. In germline, CDR1 is SEHNR, CDR2 FQNEAQ (reference sequence). The V and J ends lost 4 bases and 5 bases respectively, with 18 bases between them. CDR3 coding DNA: TGTGCCAGCAGCTCGTGGGGGGCCAATAAAGACAATGAGCAGTTCTTC. Its protein is CASSSWGANKDNEQFF.

The chain uses TRBV6-2 or TRBV6-3 and TRBJ2-5; TRBD1 matches at 8 bases. The CDR3 runs 14 residues. V was pared by 4 bases and J by 5 bases, with 6 bases of the junction left unmatched. Germline CDR1 is MNHEY and CDR2 is SVGEGT. DNA of the CDR3: TGTGCCAGCAGTTTAGCAGCAGGGGGCGAGACCCAGTACTTC. It specifies CASSLAAGGETQYF.

This clonotype has just a few counts. The V and J genes are TRBV27 and TRBJ1-1; unclear D gene. The germline gives CDR1 MNHEY, CDR2 SMNVEV (reference sequence). V was shortened by 0 bases and J by 5 bases, with 13 bases between the two germline ends. The CDR3 consists of 15 residues. The CDR3 DNA follows: TGTGCCAGCAGTTTATCGGCAGTTAGTAAGACTGAAGCTTTCTTT. Translated: CASSLSAVSKTEAFF.

This clonotype was picked up a small number of times. The chain is built from TRBV6-5 and TRBJ2-1; a weak D match, TRBD2 (6 bases). Germline values: CDR1 MNHEY, CDR2 SVGAGI. There are 17 residues in the CDR3. The germline V and J ends were trimmed by 2 bases and 0 bases, with 14 bases remaining between them. The DNA of the CDR3 is TGTGCCAGCAGTTACCCCCGTAGGGGAGGCTCCTACAATGAGCAGTTCTTC. Amino acid sequence: CASSYPRRGGSYNEQFF.

Comments on this clonotype: A read error may account for a junction end that differs from germline. The V gene is TRBV7-7, the J gene TRBJ2-2; D is ambiguous. CDR3 length: 13 amino acids. Germline CDR1 is SSHAT and CDR2 is FNYEAQ (reference sequence). DNA of the CDR3: TGTGCTAGCAGCTTCGGAAGCGCCGGGGAGCTGTTTTTT. Amino acids: CASSFGSAGELFF.

The chain recombines TRBV6-1 with TRBJ1-2, with D unresolved. Germline assignment: CDR1 MNHNS and CDR2 SASEGT. The CDR3 runs 13 residues. The V gene lost 6 bases and the J gene lost 4 bases, with 12 bases spanning the gap. The chain's CDR3 is CASRSTAFYGYTF. The CDR3 region has the DNA TGTGCCAGCAGGTCTACAGCGTTCTATGGCTACACCTTC.

This clonotype appeared many times. This chain joins TRBV5-1 and TRBJ2-5; 8 bases line up with TRBD2. Germline V gives CDR1 SGHRS, CDR2 YFSETQ. The CDR3 covers 14 residues. J lost 5 bases, V lost 2 bases, and 5 bases had no gene match. The CDR3 loop is CASSLSGGGETQYF. The DNA of the CDR3 is TGCGCCAGCAGCTTAAGCGGGGGAGGTGAGACCCAGTACTTC. Full variable domain (missing parts from reference TRBV5-1 and TRBJ2-5): KAGVTQTPRYLIKTRGQQVTLSCSPISGHRSVSWYQQTPGQGLQFLFEYFSETQRNKGNFPGRFSGRQFSNSRSEMNVSTLELGDSALYLCASSLSGGGETQYFGPGTRLLVL.

This clonotype has ten or more counts. The chain joins TRBV20-1 to TRBJ2-7; 7 nucleotides match TRBD2. The germline CDR1 and CDR2 sequences are DFQATT and SNEGSKA (reference sequence). The CDR3 has 14 amino acids. V lost 3 bases and J lost 9; bases outside the gene matches: 14. CDR3 in amino acids: CSASGGSSYSGQYF. In DNA, the CDR3 is TGCAGTGCTAGCGGGGGGTCTAGCTACAGCGGGCAGTACTTC.

This clonotype was seen only once. The genes are TRBV15 and TRBJ1-6, with 9 bases aligning to TRBD1. The J segment lost 6 bases and the V segment lost 6 bases, leaving 6 bases of the junction unmatched. CDR1 LNHNV and CDR2 YYDKDF come from the germline V gene (reference sequence). CDR3 length: 15 residues. CDR3 loop: CATRTGQGPNSPLHF. In DNA form, the CDR3 reads TGTGCCACCAGGACGGGACAGGGACCTAATTCACCCCTCCACTTT.

This chain uses TRBV7-8 with TRBJ2-3; D remains ambiguous. This CDR3 has 12 amino acids. Looked up from germline, CDR1 is SGHVS and CDR2 is FQNEAQ. The V gene lost 5 bases and the J gene lost 2 bases, with 5 bases spanning the gap. The CDR3 loop reads CASSQPTDTQYF. The CDR3 region has the DNA TGTGCCAGCAGCCAACCCACAGATACGCAGTATTTT. The full variable domain, completed using reference TRBV7-8 and TRBJ2-3, is GAGVSQSPRYKVAKRGQDVALRCDPISGHVSLFWYQQALGQGPEFLTYFQNEAQLDKSGLPSDRFFAERPEGSVSTLKIQRTQQEDSAVYLCASSQPTDTQYFGPGTRLTVL.

This clonotype was seen ten or more times. The chain carries TRBV7-3 and TRBJ1-1, with TRBD1 matching over 7 bases. V shed 8 bases and J 6 bases; nucleotides not matched to a gene: 9. Germline V CDR1 and CDR2: SGHTA, FQGTGA. The CDR3 contains 13 residues. The CDR3 DNA sequence: TGTGCCAGCGGATACAGGGGAGGATCTGAAGCTTTCTTT. The encoded protein is CASGYRGGSEAFF.

This clonotype came up many times. The CDR3: CASSLAEGDFNYGYTF. The CDR3 bases are TGCGCCAGCAGCTTGGCTGAGGGGGACTTTAACTATGGCTACACCTTC. This rearrangement joins TRBV5-1 to TRBJ1-2, with TRBD1 as a possible D gene (6 bases). The germline CDR1 and CDR2 sequences are SGHRS and YFSETQ. Trimming cost V 0 bases and J 1 base, with 13 bases left between them. The CDR3 is 16 amino acids.

This clonotype was counted a few times. The chain joins TRBV13 to TRBJ2-3, with 8 positions matching TRBD2. The CDR3 is made up of 14 amino acids. Germline V gene sequence: CDR1 PRHDT, CDR2 FYEKMQ (reference sequence). Germline trimming cut 4 bases from V and 4 bases from J; bases unmatched to any gene: 4. The CDR3 DNA is TGTGCCAGCAGCTCAGCGGGGGCTTCAGATACGCAGTATTTT. Translating gives CASSSAGASDTQYF.

This clonotype was observed a few times. The chain couples TRBV5-1 to TRBJ1-2, with TRBD1 matching 11 bases. The germline CDR1 and CDR2 sequences are SGHRS and YFSETQ. There are 15 residues in the CDR3. Trimming took 2 bases from V and 4 from J; bases not matched to a gene: 4. This CDR3 reads CASSLTGTGGYGYTF. The CDR3 DNA sequence: TGCGCCAGCAGCTTAACCGGGACAGGGGGCTATGGCTACACCTTC.

This chain connects TRBV4-3 to TRBJ2-7; perhaps TRBD2 as D (6 bases). The V gene's germline CDR1 is LGHNA and CDR2 YSLEER. Trimming left V 0 bases short and J 5 bases short, with 11 bases between. The CDR3 is 14 residues long. CDR3 sequence reads: CASSQDNRRDEQYF. CDR3 DNA: TGCGCCAGCAGCCAAGATAATCGGAGGGACGAGCAGTACTTC.

Ten or more counts support this clonotype. CDR3 sequence (DNA): TGCGCCAGCAGGCTAGCGGGAGGGGATGAGCAGTTCTTC. This sequence encodes CASRLAGGDEQFF. This chain connects TRBV5-1 to TRBJ2-1, with 12 bases lining up with TRBD2. Per germline, CDR1 SGHRS and CDR2 YFSETQ. This CDR3 has 13 amino acids. The V gene end was trimmed by 5 bases and the J gene end by 8 bases; junction bases not matched to a gene: 2.

This clonotype appeared many times. The V call is TRBV3-1, the J call TRBJ2-7; D not resolved. Trimming pared 4 bases from V and 0 bases from J, leaving 13 bases between. The CDR3 contains 15 residues. CDR1 and CDR2 (germline): LGHDT, YNNKEL (reference sequence). CDR3 coding DNA: TGTGCCAGCAGCCTCCGTCCACAGAGCTCCTACGAGCAGTACTTC. It encodes CASSLRPQSSYEQYF.